This TCR beta chain was identified in a study of blood T cell repertoires in COVID-19. About the study: Samples taken during acute and convalescent COVID-19 were collected in the United States, Italy and Spain.

In the original analysis: Reference gene primer amplification in the assay estimated nucleated cell counts. Produced via immunoSEQ multiplex PCR; TCRdb's table is partial and in-frame only. That table supplies the V and J calls and clone size; D and trimming were determined from the DNA. Among about 88,000 clones listed, roughly 88% were seen once. CDR3 length: 16 amino acids. In germline, CDR1 is SGHRS, CDR2 YFSETQ. After removal of 4 bases from V and 1 base from J, the junction contained 10 bases not matched to a gene. This sequence originates from a woman of 80 years or more with acute or convalescent COVID-19. Sequenced: peripheral blood. The chain links TRBV5-1 to TRBJ1-2; 7 nucleotides align to TRBD1. The DNA of the CDR3 is TGCGCCAGCAGCCCCGGGACAGCTAACATTAACTATGGCTACACCTTC. Protein: CASSPGTANINYGYTF.